The 5 T cell receptor beta chains below come from one sample, sequenced in a study of radiation and T cells in renal cell carcinoma. As to time point: baseline pretreatment blood. Treatment in this sample: 15 Gy SBRT to primary tumor, nephrectomy 4 weeks later. Sequencing was performed with immunoSEQ multiplex PCR; in TCRdb, only in-frame clones are kept and a portion is missing. The sample has some 120,000 clones, about four fifths seen once. The starting material was blood, obtained from a patient whose treatment included radiotherapy and nephrectomy. The receptors derive from a woman in her sixties or seventies with renal cell carcinoma.

The CDR3 protein is CATRGLGTGAYEQFF. CDR3 sequence (DNA): TGTGCCACCAGAGGACTGGGGACAGGGGCATACGAGCAGTTCTTC. V is TRBV6-5 and J is TRBJ2-1, with TRBD1 identical over 10 bases. The V and J ends lost 10 bases and 10 bases, in that order; junction bases with no gene match: 16. Germline V gives CDR1 MNHEY, CDR2 SVGAGI. The CDR3 length is 15 residues.

The chain carries TRBV28 and TRBJ1-3; 8 bases align to TRBD1. This CDR3 has 14 amino acids. Germline V gene data show CDR1 as MDHEN and CDR2 as SYDVKM. Losses at the gene ends were 6 bases for V and 2 bases for J; bases not matched to a gene: 3. The CDR3 nucleotides read TGTGCCAGCAGGTCAGGGGGCACTGGAAACACCATATATTTT. It yields the protein CASRSGGTGNTIYF.

This clone was found once. The chain joins TRBV29-1 to TRBJ2-7, with D unresolved. V was trimmed by 4 bases and J by 1 base, leaving 11 bases between them. The CDR3 length is 13 residues. Germline CDR1 SQVTM, CDR2 ANQGSEA. The CDR3 DNA is TGCAGCGTTGGAGGTTCCGGGTCCTACGAGCAGTACTTC. It codes for CSVGGSGSYEQYF.

The chain couples TRBV4-2 to TRBJ2-1; 10 nucleotides line up with TRBD2. This CDR3 has 15 residues. The ends lost 2 bases at V and 8 bases at J; junction bases unmatched: 6. Germline V CDR1 and CDR2: LGHNA, YNFKEQ. The CDR3 sequence: CASSQPSGSSYEQFF. The CDR3 DNA reads TGTGCCAGCAGCCAACCTAGCGGGAGCTCCTATGAGCAGTTCTTC.

The chain combines TRBV27 with TRBJ2-3, with unresolved D. The CDR3 runs 16 residues. The germline gives CDR1 MNHEY, CDR2 SMNVEV (reference sequence). Deletions cut 0 bases from V and 4 bases from J, with 14 bases between. CDR3 region: CASSLSLSPAPDTQYF. The CDR3 coding sequence is TGTGCCAGCAGTTTATCGTTAAGCCCGGCCCCAGATACGCAGTATTTT.